The rows below give T cell receptor beta chains drawn from one sample of a study of shared T cell receptors in the human thymus. Using immunoSEQ multiplex PCR, the repertoire was profiled, and TCRdb retains in-frame clones only, with some absent. The sample has 600,000 to 900,000 clones; roughly 85% are singletons. The same data also went into a second study, on human thymus T cells.

Source material: thymocytes. These receptors were taken from a girl under three years old with a congenital heart defect. Each CDR3 is given with its conserved first and last residue.

TRBJ1-1,TRBV7-2,CASSLGTGTGNTEAFF
TRBJ2-7,TRBV7-8,CASRRCLLGPSYEQYF
TRBJ2-7,TRBV6-5,CASSYPGTWEQYF
TRBJ1-6,TRBV19,CASSIDRGSPLHF
TRBJ1-2,TRBV28,CASSLCIPPYRVQGYTF
TRBJ2-5,TRBV7-6,CASSLGARGPETQYF
TRBJ1-1,TRBV4-1,CASSQRGWGNTEAFF
TRBJ1-4,TRBV20-1,CSAQGDEKLFF
TRBJ1-2,TRBV6-5,CASSYRWQGYGYTF
TRBJ2-3,TRBV11-2,CASSLRGTDTQYF
TRBJ2-5,TRBV19,CATDPGGGERDQETQYF
TRBJ1-2,TRBV7-2,CASSLSQGPFGYTF
TRBJ1-2,TRBV7-9,CASSLEGAAYGYTF
TRBJ1-3,TRBV4-1,CASSQGVTGGSGNTIYF
TRBJ1-2,TRBV6-1,CATTPTPNYGYTF
TRBJ2-3,TRBV28,CASSKPGQGRDTDTQYF
TRBJ2-1,TRBV2,CASRERDSLF
TRBJ1-1,TRBV5-5,CASSLSPGRTEAFF
TRBJ2-1,TRBV4-1,CASSQGPGTGDNEQFF
TRBJ2-3,TRBV7-8,CASSPSGRLASDTQYF
TRBJ1-2,TRBV5-1,CASSLPTGENYGYTF
TRBJ1-3,TRBV5-8,CASSLALSVTEGNTIYF
TRBJ1-1,TRBV29-1,CSGDERGGNTEAFF
TRBJ2-6,TRBV7-2,CASSTKRQSSGANVLTF
TRBJ2-5,TRBV12-5,CASGLDGRDRDVTQETQYF
TRBJ2-7,TRBV11-2,CASSLEPAGYEQYF
TRBJ2-6,TRBV10-3,CAISERDRLRSGANVLTF
TRBJ2-5,TRBV15,CATSSLSGGYQETQYF
TRBJ1-1,TRBV25-1,CASGWGSGNTEAFF
TRBJ1-5,TRBV30,CAWSSPTSQGVVGPRWNQPQHF